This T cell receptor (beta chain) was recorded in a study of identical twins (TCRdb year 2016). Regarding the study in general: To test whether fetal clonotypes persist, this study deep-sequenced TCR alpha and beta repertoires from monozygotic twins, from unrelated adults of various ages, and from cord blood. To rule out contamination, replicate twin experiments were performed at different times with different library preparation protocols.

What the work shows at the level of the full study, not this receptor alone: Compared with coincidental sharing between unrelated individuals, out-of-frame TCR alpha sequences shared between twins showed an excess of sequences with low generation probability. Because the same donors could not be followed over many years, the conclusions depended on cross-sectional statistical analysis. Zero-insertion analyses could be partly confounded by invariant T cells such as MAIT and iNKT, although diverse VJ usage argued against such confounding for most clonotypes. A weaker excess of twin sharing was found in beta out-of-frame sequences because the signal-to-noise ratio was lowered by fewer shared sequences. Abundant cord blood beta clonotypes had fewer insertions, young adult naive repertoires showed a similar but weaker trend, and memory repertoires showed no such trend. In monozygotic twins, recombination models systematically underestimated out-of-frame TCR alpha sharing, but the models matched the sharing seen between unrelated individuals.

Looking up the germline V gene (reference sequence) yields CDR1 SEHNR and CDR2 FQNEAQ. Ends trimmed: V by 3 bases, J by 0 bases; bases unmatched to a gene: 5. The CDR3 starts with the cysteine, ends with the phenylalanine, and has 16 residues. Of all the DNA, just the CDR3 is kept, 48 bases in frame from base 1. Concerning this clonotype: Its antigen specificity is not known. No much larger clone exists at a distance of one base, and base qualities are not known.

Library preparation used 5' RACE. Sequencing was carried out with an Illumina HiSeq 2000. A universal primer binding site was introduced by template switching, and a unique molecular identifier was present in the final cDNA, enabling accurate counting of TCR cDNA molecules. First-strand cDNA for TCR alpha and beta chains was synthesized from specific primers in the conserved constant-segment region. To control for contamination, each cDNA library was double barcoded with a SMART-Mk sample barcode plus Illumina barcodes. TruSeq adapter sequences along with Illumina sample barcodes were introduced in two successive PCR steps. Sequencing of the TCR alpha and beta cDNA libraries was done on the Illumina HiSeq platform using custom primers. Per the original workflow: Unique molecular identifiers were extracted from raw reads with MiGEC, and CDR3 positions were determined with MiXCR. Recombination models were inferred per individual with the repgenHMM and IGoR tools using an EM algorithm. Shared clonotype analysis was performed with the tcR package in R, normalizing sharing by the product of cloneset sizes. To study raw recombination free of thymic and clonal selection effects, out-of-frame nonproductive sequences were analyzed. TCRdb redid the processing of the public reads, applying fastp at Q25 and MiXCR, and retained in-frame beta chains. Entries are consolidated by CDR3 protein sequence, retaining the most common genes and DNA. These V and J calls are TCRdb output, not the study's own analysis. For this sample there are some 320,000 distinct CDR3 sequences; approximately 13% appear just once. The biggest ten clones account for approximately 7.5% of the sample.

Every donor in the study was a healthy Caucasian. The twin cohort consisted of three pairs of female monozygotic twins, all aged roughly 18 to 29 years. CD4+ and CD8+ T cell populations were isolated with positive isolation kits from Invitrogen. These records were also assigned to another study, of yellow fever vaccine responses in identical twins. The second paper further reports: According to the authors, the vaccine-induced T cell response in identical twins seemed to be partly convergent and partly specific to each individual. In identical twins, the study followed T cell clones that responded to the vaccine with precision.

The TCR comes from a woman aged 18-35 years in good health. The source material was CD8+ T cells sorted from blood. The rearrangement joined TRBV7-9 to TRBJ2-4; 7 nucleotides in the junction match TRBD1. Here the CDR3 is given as CASSFPTGEAKNIQYF. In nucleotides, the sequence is TGTGCCAGCAGCTTCCCTACAGGGGAAGCCAAAAACATTCAGTACTTC.